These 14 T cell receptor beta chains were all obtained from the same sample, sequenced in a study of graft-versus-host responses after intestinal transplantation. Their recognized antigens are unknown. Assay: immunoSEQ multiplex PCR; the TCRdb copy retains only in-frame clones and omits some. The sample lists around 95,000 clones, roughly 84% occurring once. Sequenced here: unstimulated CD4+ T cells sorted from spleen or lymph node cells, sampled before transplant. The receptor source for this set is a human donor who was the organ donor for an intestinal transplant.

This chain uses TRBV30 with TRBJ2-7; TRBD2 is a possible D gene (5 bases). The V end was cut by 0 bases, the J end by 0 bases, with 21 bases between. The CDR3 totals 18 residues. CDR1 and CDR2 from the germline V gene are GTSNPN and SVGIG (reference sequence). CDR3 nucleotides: TGTGCCTGGAGTGTACCTAGGGTGGTAACCGGACTCTCCTACGAGCAGTACTTC. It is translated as CAWSVPRVVTGLSYEQYF.

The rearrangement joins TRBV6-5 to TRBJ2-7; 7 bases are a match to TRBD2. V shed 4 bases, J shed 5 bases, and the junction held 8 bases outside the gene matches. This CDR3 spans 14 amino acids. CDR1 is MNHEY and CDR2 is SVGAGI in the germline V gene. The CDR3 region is CASSFRGVSNEQYF. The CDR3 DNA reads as TGTGCCAGCAGTTTTCGGGGGGTGTCTAACGAGCAGTACTTC.

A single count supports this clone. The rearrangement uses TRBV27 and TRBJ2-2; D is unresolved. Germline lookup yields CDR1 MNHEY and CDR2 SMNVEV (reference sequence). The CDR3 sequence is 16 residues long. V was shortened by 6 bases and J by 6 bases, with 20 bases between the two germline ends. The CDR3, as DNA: TGTGCCAGCAGAATGCACGAGCTAACGGGCGCCGGGGAGCTGTTTTTT. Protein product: CASRMHELTGAGELFF.

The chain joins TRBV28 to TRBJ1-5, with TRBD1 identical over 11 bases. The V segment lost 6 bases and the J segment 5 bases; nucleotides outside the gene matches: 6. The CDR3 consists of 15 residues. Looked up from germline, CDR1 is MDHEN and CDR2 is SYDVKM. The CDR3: CASRGTGGKHQPQHF. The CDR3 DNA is TGTGCCAGCAGAGGGACAGGGGGAAAACATCAGCCCCAGCATTTT.

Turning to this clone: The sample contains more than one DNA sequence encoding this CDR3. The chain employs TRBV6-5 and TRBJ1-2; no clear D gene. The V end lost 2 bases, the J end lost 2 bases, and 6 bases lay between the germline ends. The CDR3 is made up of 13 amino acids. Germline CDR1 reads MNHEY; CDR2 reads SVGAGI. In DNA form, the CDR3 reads TGTGCCAGCAGTTACGATACAAACTATGGCTACACCTTC. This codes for CASSYDTNYGYTF.

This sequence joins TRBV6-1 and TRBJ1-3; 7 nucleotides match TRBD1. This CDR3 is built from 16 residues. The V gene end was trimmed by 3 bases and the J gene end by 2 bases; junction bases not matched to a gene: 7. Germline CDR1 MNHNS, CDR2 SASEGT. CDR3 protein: CASSDYAGGTGNTIYF. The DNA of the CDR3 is TGTGCCAGCAGTGATTATGCAGGGGGGACTGGAAACACCATATATTTT.

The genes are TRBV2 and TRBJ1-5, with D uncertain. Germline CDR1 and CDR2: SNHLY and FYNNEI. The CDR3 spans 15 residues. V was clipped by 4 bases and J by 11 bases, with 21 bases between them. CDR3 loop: CASSGGAGKIGTQHF. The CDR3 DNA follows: TGTGCCAGCAGTGGGGGAGCGGGGAAGATCGGGACCCAGCATTTT.

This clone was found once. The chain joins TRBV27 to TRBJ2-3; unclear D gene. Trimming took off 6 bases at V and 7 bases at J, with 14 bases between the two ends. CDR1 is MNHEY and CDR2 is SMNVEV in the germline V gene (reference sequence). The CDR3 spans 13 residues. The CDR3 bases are TGTGCCAGCAGAAAAGGCGCGGAGTATACGCAGTATTTT. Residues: CASRKGAEYTQYF.

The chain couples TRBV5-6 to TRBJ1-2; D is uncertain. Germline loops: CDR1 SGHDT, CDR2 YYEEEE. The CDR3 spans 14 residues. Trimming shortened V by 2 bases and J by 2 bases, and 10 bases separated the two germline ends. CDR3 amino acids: CASSFLQTNYGYTF. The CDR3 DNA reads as TGTGCCAGCAGCTTTTTACAGACGAACTATGGCTACACCTTC. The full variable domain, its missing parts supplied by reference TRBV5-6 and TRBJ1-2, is DAGVTQSPTHLIKTRGQQVTLRCSPKSGHDTVSWYQQALGQGPQFIFQYYEEEERQRGNFPDRFSGHQFPNYSSELNVNALLLGDSALYLCASSFLQTNYGYTFGSGTRLTVV.

CDR3 sequence reads: CASSFSPTPPETDTQYF. CDR3 in DNA: TGCGCCAGCAGCTTCAGTCCAACACCACCTGAAACAGATACGCAGTATTTT. V gene TRBV5-1 combines with J gene TRBJ2-3; D gene uncertain. Germline V CDR1 and CDR2: SGHRS, YFSETQ. This CDR3 has 17 amino acids. Trimming removed 2 bases at V and 3 bases at J, with 19 bases between.

As DNA, the CDR3 is TGTGCCAGCAGTAAAGGGGGCACTGAAGCTTTCTTT. Translating it yields CASSKGGTEAFF. J is TRBJ1-1 and V is TRBV11-2; maybe TRBD1 (6 bases). Trimming removed 6 bases from V and 4 bases from J, with 9 bases in between. The CDR3 sequence is 12 residues long. Looked up from germline, CDR1 is SGHAT and CDR2 is FQNNGV.

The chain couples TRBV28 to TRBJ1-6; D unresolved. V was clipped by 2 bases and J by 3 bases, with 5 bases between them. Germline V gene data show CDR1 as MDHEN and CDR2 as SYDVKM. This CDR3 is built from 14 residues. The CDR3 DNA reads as TGTGCCAGCAGTTTACCCGACTATAATTCACCCCTCCACTTT. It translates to CASSLPDYNSPLHF.

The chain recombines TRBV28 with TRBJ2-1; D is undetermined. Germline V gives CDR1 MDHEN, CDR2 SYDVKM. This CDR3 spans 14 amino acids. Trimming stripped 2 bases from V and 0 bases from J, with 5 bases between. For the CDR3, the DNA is TGTGCCAGCAGTTTAACACCCTCCTACAATGAGCAGTTCTTC. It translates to CASSLTPSYNEQFF.

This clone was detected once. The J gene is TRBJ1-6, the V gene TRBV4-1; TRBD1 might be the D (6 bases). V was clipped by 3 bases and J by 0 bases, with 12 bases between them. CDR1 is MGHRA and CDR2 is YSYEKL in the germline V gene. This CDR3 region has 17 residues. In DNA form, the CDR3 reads TGCGCCAGCAGCCAGCGGACAGCGAGCTCCTATAATTCACCCCTCCACTTT. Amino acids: CASSQRTASSYNSPLHF.